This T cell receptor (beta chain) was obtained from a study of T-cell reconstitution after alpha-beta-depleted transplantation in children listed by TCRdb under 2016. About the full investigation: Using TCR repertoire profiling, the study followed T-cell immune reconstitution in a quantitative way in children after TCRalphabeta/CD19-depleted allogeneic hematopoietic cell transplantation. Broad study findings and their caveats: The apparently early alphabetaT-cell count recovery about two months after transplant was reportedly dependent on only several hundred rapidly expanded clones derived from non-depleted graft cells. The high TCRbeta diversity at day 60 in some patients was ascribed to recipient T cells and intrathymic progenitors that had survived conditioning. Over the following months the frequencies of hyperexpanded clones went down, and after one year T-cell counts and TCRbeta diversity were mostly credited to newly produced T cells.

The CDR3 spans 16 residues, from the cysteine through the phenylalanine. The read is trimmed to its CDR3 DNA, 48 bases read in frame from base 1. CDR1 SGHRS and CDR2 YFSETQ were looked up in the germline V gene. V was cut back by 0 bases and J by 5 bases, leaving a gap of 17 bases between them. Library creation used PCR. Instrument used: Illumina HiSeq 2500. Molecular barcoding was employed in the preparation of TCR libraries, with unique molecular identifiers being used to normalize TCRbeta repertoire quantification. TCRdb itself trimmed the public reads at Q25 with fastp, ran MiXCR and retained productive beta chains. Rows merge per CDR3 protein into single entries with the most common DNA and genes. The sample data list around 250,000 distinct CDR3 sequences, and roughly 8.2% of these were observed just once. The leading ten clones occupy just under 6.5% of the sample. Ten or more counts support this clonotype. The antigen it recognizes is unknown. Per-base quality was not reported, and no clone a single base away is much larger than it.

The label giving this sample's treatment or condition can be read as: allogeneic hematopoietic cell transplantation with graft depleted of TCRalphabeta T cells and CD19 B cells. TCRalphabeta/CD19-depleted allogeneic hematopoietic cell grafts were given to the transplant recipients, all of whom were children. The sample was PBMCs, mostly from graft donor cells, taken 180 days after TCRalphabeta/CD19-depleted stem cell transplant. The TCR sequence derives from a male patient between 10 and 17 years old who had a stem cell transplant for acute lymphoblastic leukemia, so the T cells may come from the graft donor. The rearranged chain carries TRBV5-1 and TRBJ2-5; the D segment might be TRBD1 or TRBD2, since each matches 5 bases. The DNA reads TGCGCCAGCAGCTTGGCACCGGGACGCACTGCCGAGACCCAGTACTTC. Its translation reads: CASSLAPGRTAETQYF.